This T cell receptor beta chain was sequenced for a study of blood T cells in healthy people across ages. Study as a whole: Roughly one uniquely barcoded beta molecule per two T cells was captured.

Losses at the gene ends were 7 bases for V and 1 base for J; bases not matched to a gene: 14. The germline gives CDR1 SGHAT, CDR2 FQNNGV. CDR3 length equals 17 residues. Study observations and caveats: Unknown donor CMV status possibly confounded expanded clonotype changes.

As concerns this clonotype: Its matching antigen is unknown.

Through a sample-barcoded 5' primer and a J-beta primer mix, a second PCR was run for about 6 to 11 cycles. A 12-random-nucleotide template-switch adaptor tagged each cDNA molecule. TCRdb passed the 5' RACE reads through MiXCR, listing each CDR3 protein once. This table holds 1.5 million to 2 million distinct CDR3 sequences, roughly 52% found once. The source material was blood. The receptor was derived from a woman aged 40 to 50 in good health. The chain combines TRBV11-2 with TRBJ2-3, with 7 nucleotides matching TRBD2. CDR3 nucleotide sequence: TGTGCCAGCACCCTTCGCCCGGGCGGGGGACGCACAGATACGCAGTATTTT. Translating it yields CASTLRPGGGRTDTQYF.